One and the same sample provided the 25 T cell receptor beta chains below, sequenced in a study of siplizumab effects on memory and regulatory T cells. Method: immunoSEQ multiplex PCR; TCRdb's copy keeps in-frame clones and lacks some. The sample has 100,000 to 120,000 clones; roughly 92% are singletons. The sample comprised CD4+ T cells sorted from blood. Every receptor here comes from a human donor in good health.

V gene TRBV10-3 combines with J gene TRBJ1-1; D remains unclear. The germline V gene has CDR1 ENHRY and CDR2 SYGVKD. Trimming removed 0 bases from V and 4 bases from J, with 9 bases in between. This CDR3 is built from 14 residues. This CDR3 reads CAISESLEGTEAFF. The CDR3 bases are TGTGCCATCAGTGAGTCTTTAGAGGGCACTGAAGCTTTCTTT.

The chain carries TRBV21-1 and TRBJ2-6; TRBD1 is the table's D call, not checked against the DNA. TRBV21-1 is a recognized pseudogene. The CDR3 is 16 amino acids. In nucleotides, the CDR3 is TGTGCCAGCAGCGTACACAGGGACTCTGGGGCCAACGTCCTGACTTTC. This sequence encodes CASSVHRDSGANVLTF.

V gene TRBV5-6 combines with J gene TRBJ1-1; no firm D call. This CDR3 is built from 14 residues. Per germline, CDR1 SGHDT and CDR2 YYEEEE. V gave up 2 bases and J gave up 1 base, with 9 bases separating them. The CDR3 here is CASSFLGRNTEAFF. CDR3 DNA sequence: TGTGCCAGCAGCTTTCTCGGGAGGAACACTGAAGCTTTCTTT.

This clone occurred once. The rearrangement links TRBV6-5 to TRBJ2-3; 7 bases map to TRBD1. The CDR3 spans 13 residues. Losses at the gene ends were 6 bases for V and 3 bases for J; bases not matched to a gene: 3. Per the germline V gene, CDR1 is MNHEY and CDR2 is SVGAGI. In nucleotides, the CDR3 is TGTGCCAGCAGACAACAGGGGACAGATACGCAGTATTTT. Translating gives CASRQQGTDTQYF.

The chain has TRBV6-1 and TRBJ2-3; the D is unclear. Germline values: CDR1 MNHNS, CDR2 SASEGT. This CDR3 comprises 15 residues. V was trimmed by 2 bases and J by 0 bases, leaving 9 bases between them. The CDR3 DNA is TGTGCCAGCAGTGAAATGGTATATAGCACAGATACGCAGTATTTT. This codes for CASSEMVYSTDTQYF.

V gene TRBV5-4 combines with J gene TRBJ1-1; TRBD1 agrees at 8 bases. V gave up 4 bases and J gave up 9 bases; unmatched junction bases: 5. CDR3 size: 12 residues. From germline, CDR1 is SGHNT and CDR2 YYREEE (reference sequence). This CDR3 reads CASSLDRDQAFF. In nucleotides, the CDR3 is TGTGCCAGCAGCCTGGACAGGGACCAAGCTTTCTTT.

The chain has TRBV6-1 and TRBJ1-2, with a tentative D call TRBD1 (5 bases). V lost 3 bases and J lost 3, with 8 bases in between. The CDR3 consists of 13 residues. Germline lookup yields CDR1 MNHNS and CDR2 SASEGT. The CDR3, as DNA: TGTGCCAGCAGTGATTCAGGGTACTATGGCTACACCTTC. It is translated as CASSDSGYYGYTF.

The J gene is TRBJ2-3, the V gene TRBV6-1, with 7 bases aligning to TRBD1. V was pared by 8 bases and J by 2 bases, with 10 bases of the junction left unmatched. The CDR3 has 15 amino acids. Germline loops: CDR1 MNHNS, CDR2 SASEGT. DNA of the CDR3: TGTGCCAGCGGTAAGGGACAGCGTTTCACAGATACGCAGTATTTT. Protein product: CASGKGQRFTDTQYF.

The chain joins TRBV5-1 to TRBJ1-5; a weak D match, TRBD1 (5 bases). Trimming took off 4 bases at V and 10 bases at J, with 18 bases between the two ends. CDR1 is SGHRS, CDR2 YFSETQ, per germline. The CDR3 covers 14 residues. The CDR3 sequence: CASSPTPTARPQHF. In DNA form, the CDR3 reads TGCGCCAGCAGCCCAACCCCGACAGCGCGACCCCAGCATTTT. Together with reference TRBV5-1 and TRBJ1-5, the CDR3 gives the full variable domain: KAGVTQTPRYLIKTRGQQVTLSCSPISGHRSVSWYQQTPGQGLQFLFEYFSETQRNKGNFPGRFSGRQFSNSRSEMNVSTLELGDSALYLCASSPTPTARPQHFGDGTRLSIL.

The J gene is TRBJ1-3, the V gene TRBV18; D is undetermined. Deletions cut 0 bases from V and 8 bases from J, with 11 bases between. This CDR3 comprises 14 residues. Per the germline V gene, CDR1 is KGHSH and CDR2 is LQKENI. The CDR3 nucleotides are TGTGCCAGCTCACCACCCTCGAGTGATCACACCATATATTTT. Translation gives CASSPPSSDHTIYF.

The V and J genes are TRBV7-6 and TRBJ2-7; TRBD1 matches at 8 bases. Germline V lookup: CDR1 SGHVS, CDR2 FNYEAQ. The J segment lost 5 bases and the V segment lost 2 bases, leaving 17 bases of the junction unmatched. The CDR3 contains 18 residues. The CDR3 loop is CASSLRGQGATTSHEQYF. CDR3 in DNA: TGTGCCAGCAGCTTAAGGGGGCAGGGGGCTACAACTTCCCACGAGCAGTACTTC. Together with reference TRBV7-6 and TRBJ2-7, the CDR3 gives the full variable domain: GAGVSQSPRYKVTKRGQDVALRCDPISGHVSLYWYRQALGQGPEFLTYFNYEAQQDKSGLPNDRFSAERPEGSISTLTIQRTEQRDSAMYRCASSLRGQGATTSHEQYFGPGTRLTVT.

In its sample, this clone was seen once. The chain joins TRBV6-1 to TRBJ1-4, with a possible D match to TRBD1 (5 bases). Germline CDR1 is MNHNS and CDR2 is SASEGT. The CDR3 contains 15 residues. V was cut by 9 bases and J by 3 bases, with 17 bases left in between. CDR3 DNA sequence: TGTGCCAGTAGGACCCAGGGCTTGGCTAATGAAAAACTGTTTTTT. Amino acid sequence: CASRTQGLANEKLFF.

V is TRBV6-6 and J is TRBJ1-2; D perhaps matches TRBD1 (6 bases). V was clipped by 4 bases and J by 4 bases, with 13 bases between them. Per germline, CDR1 MNHNY and CDR2 SVGAGI (reference sequence). The CDR3 totals 14 residues. The CDR3 bases are TGTGCCAGCAGTTGGGCGCCCAGGGGCTATGGCTACACCTTC. Encoded protein: CASSWAPRGYGYTF.

V gene TRBV28 combines with J gene TRBJ1-1, with no clear D. The germline CDR1 and CDR2 sequences are MDHEN and SYDVKM. The CDR3 loop spans 15 amino acids. Trimming pared 4 bases from V and 5 bases from J, leaving 17 bases between. The CDR3 sequence is CASSSRWGERTEAFF. As DNA, the CDR3 is TGTGCCAGCAGTTCCCGATGGGGAGAGAGAACTGAAGCTTTCTTT.

The rearrangement joins TRBV7-2 to TRBJ2-1, with a possible D match to TRBD2 (6 bases). The germline CDR1 and CDR2 sequences are SGHTA and FQGNSA. The V end lost 5 bases, the J end lost 6 bases, and 14 bases lay between the germline ends. CDR3 length equals 14 residues. CDR3 sequence reads: CASSPRRGSNEQFF. As DNA, the CDR3 is TGTGCCAGCAGCCCCAGGCGGGGATCCAATGAGCAGTTCTTC.

The chain recombines TRBV6-1 with TRBJ1-4; 8 nucleotides align to TRBD1. This CDR3 contains 16 residues. The germline V gene has CDR1 MNHNS and CDR2 SASEGT. The V and J ends lost 4 bases and 2 bases, in that order; junction bases with no gene match: 6. The CDR3 sequence: CASSGQGATTNEKLFF. In DNA form, the CDR3 reads TGTGCCAGCAGTGGGCAGGGGGCGACGACTAATGAAAAACTGTTTTTT.

The rearrangement joins TRBV7-3 to TRBJ2-3; 11 bases line up with TRBD2. The CDR3 is 15 amino acids. J gave up 4 bases and V 5 bases, and 5 bases lay outside the gene matches. Germline CDR1 reads SGHTA; CDR2 reads FQGTGA. This chain's CDR3 is CASSLSGRASDTQYF. CDR3 bases: TGTGCCAGCAGCCTTAGCGGGAGGGCCTCAGATACGCAGTATTTT.

The V call is TRBV25-1, the J call TRBJ2-3, with D perhaps given as TRBD1 or TRBD2 (5 bases each). This CDR3 comprises 14 residues. The germline V and J ends were trimmed by 3 bases and 6 bases, with 13 bases remaining between them. Germline lookup yields CDR1 MGHDK and CDR2 SYGVNS. The CDR3 sequence is CASSDVGRGDTQYF. In nucleotides, the CDR3 is TGTGCCAGCAGTGATGTGGGACGGGGCGATACGCAGTATTTT.

The J gene is TRBJ1-5, the V gene TRBV9, with a tentative D call TRBD1 (6 bases). V dropped 4 bases and J dropped 0 bases, with 11 bases sitting between them. The CDR3 spans 15 residues. The germline V gene encodes CDR1 SGDLS and CDR2 YYNGEE. The CDR3 DNA is TGTGCCAGCAGCTCCGGGACACTTAGCAATCAGCCCCAGCATTTT. This encodes CASSSGTLSNQPQHF. The whole variable domain, remainder taken from reference TRBV9 and TRBJ1-5, is DSGVTQTPKHLITATGQRVTLRCSPRSGDLSVYWYQQSLDQGLQFLIQYYNGEERAKGNILERFSAQQFPDLHSELNLSSLELGDSALYFCASSSGTLSNQPQHFGDGTRLSIL.

This chain joins TRBV2 and TRBJ1-6, with unresolved D. Trimming left V 6 bases short and J 5 bases short, with 17 bases between. The CDR3 covers 16 residues. Per germline, CDR1 SNHLY and CDR2 FYNNEI. The CDR3 protein is CASRPRVWDDNSPLHF. The CDR3 nucleotides read TGTGCCAGCAGGCCCCGGGTATGGGATGATAATTCACCCCTCCACTTT.

The CDR3, as DNA: TGTGCCAGCTCACCAGCTGTGGGACAGGGGAGCGAGCAGTACTTC. It specifies CASSPAVGQGSEQYF. The genes are TRBV18 and TRBJ2-7, with TRBD1 identical over 10 bases. The V and J ends lost 2 bases and 6 bases, in that order; junction bases with no gene match: 7. This CDR3 spans 15 amino acids. CDR1 is KGHSH, CDR2 LQKENI, per germline.

The chain carries TRBV27 and TRBJ2-7, with TRBD1 matching 10 bases. J was trimmed by 5 bases and V by 5 bases; bases with no gene match: 9. Germline CDR1 reads MNHEY; CDR2 reads SMNVEV (reference sequence). The CDR3 totals 15 residues. CDR3 amino acids: CASSPSWDRGNEQYF. Here the CDR3 DNA reads TGTGCCAGCAGTCCCTCGTGGGACAGGGGAAACGAGCAGTACTTC.

This chain connects TRBV5-4 to TRBJ1-4; possible D gene TRBD1, 6 bases. Germline CDR1 is SGHNT and CDR2 is YYREEE (reference sequence). The V and J ends lost 0 bases and 6 bases respectively, with 15 bases between them. The CDR3 has 16 amino acids. The CDR3 sequence is CASSLVPGQGDEKLFF. The CDR3 nucleotides are TGTGCCAGCAGCTTGGTACCGGGACAAGGCGATGAAAAACTGTTTTTT.

The J gene is TRBJ2-5, the V gene TRBV29-1; D tentatively fits TRBD1 or TRBD2 (5 bases each). V was shortened by 7 bases and J by 0 bases, with 12 bases between the two germline ends. This CDR3 comprises 13 residues. Germline CDR1 and CDR2: SQVTM and ANQGSEA. CDR3 coding DNA: TGCAGCGCCCGAGGGGCCAACCAAGAGACCCAGTACTTC. It yields the protein CSARGANQETQYF.

This chain links TRBV7-2 with TRBJ2-1, with 9 bases fitting TRBD2. Germline V lookup: CDR1 SGHTA, CDR2 FQGNSA. After removal of 4 bases from V and 4 bases from J, the junction contained 5 bases not matched to a gene. CDR3 length equals 15 residues. CDR3: CASSSSGGPYNEQFF. For the CDR3, the DNA is TGTGCCAGCAGCTCGAGCGGGGGGCCTTACAATGAGCAGTTCTTC.